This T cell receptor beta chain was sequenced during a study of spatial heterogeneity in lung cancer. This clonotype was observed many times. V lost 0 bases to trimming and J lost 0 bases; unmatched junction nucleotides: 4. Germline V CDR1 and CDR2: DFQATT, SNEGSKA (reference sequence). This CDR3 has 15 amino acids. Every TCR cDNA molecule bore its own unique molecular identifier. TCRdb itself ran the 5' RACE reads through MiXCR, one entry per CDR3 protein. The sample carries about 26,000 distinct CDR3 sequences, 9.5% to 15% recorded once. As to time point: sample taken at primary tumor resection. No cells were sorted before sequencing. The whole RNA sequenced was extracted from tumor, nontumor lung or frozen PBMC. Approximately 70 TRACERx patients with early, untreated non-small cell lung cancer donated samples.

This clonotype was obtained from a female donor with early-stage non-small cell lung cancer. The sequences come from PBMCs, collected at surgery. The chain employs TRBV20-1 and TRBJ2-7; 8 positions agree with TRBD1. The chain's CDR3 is CSARDTGGTSYEQYV. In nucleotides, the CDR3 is TGCAGTGCTAGAGACACAGGGGGTACCTCCTACGAGCAGTACGTC.